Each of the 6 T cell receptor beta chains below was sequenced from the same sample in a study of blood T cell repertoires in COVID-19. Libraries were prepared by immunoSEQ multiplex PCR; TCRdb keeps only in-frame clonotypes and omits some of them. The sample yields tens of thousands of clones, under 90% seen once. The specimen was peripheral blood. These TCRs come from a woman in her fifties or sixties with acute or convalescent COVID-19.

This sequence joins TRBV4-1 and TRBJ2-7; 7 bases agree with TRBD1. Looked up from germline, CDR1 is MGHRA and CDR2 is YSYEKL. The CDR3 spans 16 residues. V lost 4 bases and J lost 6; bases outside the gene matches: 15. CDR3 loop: CASSREGGQNAGEQYF. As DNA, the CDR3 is TGCGCCAGCAGCCGGGAAGGGGGACAGAATGCTGGCGAGCAGTACTTC.

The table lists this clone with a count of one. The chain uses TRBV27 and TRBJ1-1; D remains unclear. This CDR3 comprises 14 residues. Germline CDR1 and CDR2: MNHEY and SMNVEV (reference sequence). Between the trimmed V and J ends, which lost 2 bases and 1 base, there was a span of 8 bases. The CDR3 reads CASSLRERNTEAFF. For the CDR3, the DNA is TGTGCCAGCAGTTTAAGGGAGCGGAACACTGAAGCTTTCTTT.

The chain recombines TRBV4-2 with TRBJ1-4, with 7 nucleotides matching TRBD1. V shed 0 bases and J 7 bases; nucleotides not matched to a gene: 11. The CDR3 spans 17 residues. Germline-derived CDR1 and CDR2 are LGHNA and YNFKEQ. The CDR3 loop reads CASSQDRTGTVSEKLFF. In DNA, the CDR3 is TGTGCCAGCAGCCAAGATCGAACCGGGACAGTAAGTGAAAAACTGTTTTTT.

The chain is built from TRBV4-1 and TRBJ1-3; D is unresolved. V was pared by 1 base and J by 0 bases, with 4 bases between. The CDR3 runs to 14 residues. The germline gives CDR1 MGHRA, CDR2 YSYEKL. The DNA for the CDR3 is TGCGCCAGCAGCCAAGCGGGCTCTGGAAACACCATATATTTT. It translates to CASSQAGSGNTIYF.

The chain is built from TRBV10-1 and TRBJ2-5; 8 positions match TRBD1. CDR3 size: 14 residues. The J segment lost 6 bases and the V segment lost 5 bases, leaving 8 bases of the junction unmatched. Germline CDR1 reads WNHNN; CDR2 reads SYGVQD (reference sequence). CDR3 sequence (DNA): TGCGCCAGCAGTCCAGGACAGGGAGGAAAGACCCAGTACTTC. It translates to CASSPGQGGKTQYF.

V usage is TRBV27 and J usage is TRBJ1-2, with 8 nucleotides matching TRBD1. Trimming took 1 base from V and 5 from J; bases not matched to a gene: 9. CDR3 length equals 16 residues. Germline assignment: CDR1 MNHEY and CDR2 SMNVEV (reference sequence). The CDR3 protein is CASSLFAGGGWYGYTF. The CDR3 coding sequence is TGTGCCAGCAGTTTATTCGCAGGGGGCGGATGGTATGGCTACACCTTC.